The rows below give T cell receptor beta chains drawn from one sample of a study of human T cells and chemical hapten exposure. TCRdb reprocessed the RACE reads with MiXCR, giving one entry per CDR3 protein. The sample lists approximately 100,000 distinct CDR3 sequences, approximately 10% seen once, with 3% to 4.5% in the top ten. The source material was whole blood, sampled in connection with sensitization to the hapten diphenylcyclopropenone (DPC). Every receptor here comes from a woman aged 40-49 years with alopecia areata. Some clones in this sample may be carry-over from other donors' samples. CDR3s include the opening cysteine and the closing phenylalanine or tryptophan. A D gene is named only where the DNA matches it firmly. Not all rows give a size; the values are once, few, many and, for expanded clones, a class.

clone size	V gene	J gene	D gene	CDR3 DNA	CDR3 protein
NA	TRBV29-1	TRBJ2-5	NA	TGCAGCGTTGATGGAGGGGCCCGAGAGACCCAGTACTTC	CSVDGGARETQYF
many	TRBV20-1	TRBJ2-1	TRBD2	TGCAGTGCAGCAGGGACTAGCTCCTCCTACAATGAGCAGTTCTTC	CSAAGTSSSYNEQFF
few	TRBV30	TRBJ1-5	NA	TGTGCCTGGGGTTACGGGGGGGACAATCAGCCCCAGCATTTT	CAWGYGGDNQPQHF
many	TRBV5-1	TRBJ2-4	TRBD2	TGCGCCAGCAGCTTGGCCAGTAGCGCTAGCGGGAGTTCGGGCATTCAGTACTTC	CASSLASSASGSSGIQYF
few	TRBV12-5	TRBJ1-5	TRBD1	TGTGCTAGTGGTTCCGGACAGGCTGGTCAGCCCCAGCATTTT	CASGSGQAGQPQHF
many	TRBV29-1	TRBJ2-3	TRBD1	TGCAGCGTTGCCGGGACAGGGGGTCCCACAGATACGCAGTATTTT	CSVAGTGGPTDTQYF
NA	TRBV4-3	TRBJ2-1	TRBD2	TGCGCCAGCAGCCAAGATGGTTGGACTAGCGGGAGTGGCAATGAGCAGTTCTTC	CASSQDGWTSGSGNEQFF
few	TRBV9	TRBJ2-1	NA	TGTGCCAGCAGCGTAGCTAACGCTCCTAGCTCCTACAATGAGCAGTTCTTC	CASSVANAPSSYNEQFF
many	TRBV5-1	TRBJ2-7	NA	TGCGCCAGCAGCTTAGAGGGGGTGGAGCAGTACTTC	CASSLEGVEQYF
few	TRBV18	TRBJ1-6	NA	TGTGCCAGCTCACCCAACGGGAATTCACCCCTCCACTTT	CASSPNGNSPLHF
few	TRBV7-2	TRBJ2-7	TRBD2	TGTGCCAGCAGCGCGAGAGGAGCGGGGAACTACGAGCAGTACTTC	CASSARGAGNYEQYF
many	TRBV7-2	TRBJ1-5	NA	TGTGCCAGCAGCTTAAGCATCGAGCCCCAGCATTTT	CASSLSIEPQHF
NA	TRBV3-1	TRBJ1-6	NA	TGTGCCAGCAGACTTAGCAGGGAGAATTCACCCCTCCACTTT	CASRLSRENSPLHF
many	TRBV10-2	TRBJ2-5	NA	TGCGCCAGCAGTGTACCCAGGAAAGAGACCCAGTACTTC	CASSVPRKETQYF
NA	TRBV29-1	TRBJ1-1	NA	TGCAGCGCCTCCGGGGAAGGAGGTTTATCCGCAATGAACACTGAAGCTTTCTTT	CSASGEGGLSAMNTEAFF
NA	TRBV6-2/TRBV6-3	TRBJ1-2	NA	TGTGCCAGCAGCCAGGGACGCGATGATCCGCGGTATGGCTACACCTTC	CASSQGRDDPRYGYTF
few	TRBV3-1	TRBJ1-2	NA	TGTGCCAGCAGCCAAGGCTCCCGCTATGGCTACACCTTC	CASSQGSRYGYTF
few	TRBV10-3	TRBJ2-5	NA	TGTGCCATCAGTGAGTCGACTAGGACGGAGACCCAGTACTTC	CAISESTRTETQYF
few	TRBV4-3	TRBJ2-2	NA	TGCGCCAGCAGCCAAGATCTGAGAGGGCGGGTCCCCGGGGAGCTGTTTTTT	CASSQDLRGRVPGELFF
many	TRBV7-2	TRBJ2-3	TRBD2	TGTGCCAGCAGCATCCGAGCGGGGGGACAAGATACGCAGTATTTT	CASSIRAGGQDTQYF